One and the same sample provided the 23 T cell receptor beta chains below, sequenced in a study of blood T cell repertoires in COVID-19 (TCRdb year 2020). Library method: the immunoSEQ multiplex PCR assay. What TCRdb holds here is the immuneACCESS table cut down to in-frame rearrangements. Part of the clones is not present; checked against another copy, under half of the missing clones reflect an unresolved V gene, and the others are unexplained. This sample lists just over 50,000 clones; 85% to 90% were detected once. The top ten clones comprise 11% to 15% of the sample. The sample consisted of peripheral blood. Receptors originate from a man aged 65 to 85 with acute or convalescent COVID-19.

The chain combines TRBV7-8 with TRBJ2-1; D perhaps matches TRBD2 (6 bases). This CDR3 has 15 amino acids. Germline V gene data show CDR1 as SGHVS and CDR2 as FQNEAQ. Trimming shortened V by 3 bases and J by 5 bases, and 14 bases separated the two germline ends. The CDR3 nucleotides are TGTGCCAGCAGCTTCTTGCAGGAGGGACACAATGAGCAGTTCTTC. It yields the protein CASSFLQEGHNEQFF.

In its sample, this clone was seen once. V and J are TRBV6-4 and TRBJ1-2; TRBD1 is a possible D gene (6 bases). This CDR3 is 13 amino acids long. Germline CDR1 and CDR2: MRHNA and SNTAGT. Trimming took off 6 bases at V and 6 bases at J, with 14 bases between the two ends. As DNA, the CDR3 is TGTGCCAGCAGGCGGACAGAAAGCGATGGCTACACCTTC. Translated, it gives CASRRTESDGYTF.

This chain links TRBV19 with TRBJ2-1; D is possibly TRBD2 (6 bases). Germline V gives CDR1 LNHDA, CDR2 SQIVND (reference sequence). V was pared by 6 bases and J by 9 bases, with 21 bases between. The CDR3 sequence is 15 residues long. CDR3 nucleotides: TGTGCCAGTAGCCCGACGGGACTTCAACCGGGTGAGCAGTTCTTC. Encoded protein: CASSPTGLQPGEQFF.

This chain joins TRBV15 and TRBJ1-2; possible D gene TRBD1, 6 bases. Between the trimmed V and J ends, which lost 1 base and 4 bases, there was a span of 16 bases. Germline V gives CDR1 LNHNV, CDR2 YYDKDF (reference sequence). This CDR3 has 16 residues. CDR3 amino acids: CATSRAPGGGGYGYTF. CDR3 sequence (DNA): TGTGCCACCAGCAGAGCGCCCGGGGGGGGCGGCTATGGCTACACCTTC.

The chain recombines TRBV28 with TRBJ1-4; a possible D gene is TRBD1 (6 bases). Trimming removed 5 bases at V and 0 bases at J, with 13 bases between. In germline, CDR1 is MDHEN, CDR2 SYDVKM. This CDR3 has 16 amino acids. The CDR3 here is CASSIRDTATNEKLFF. In nucleotides, the CDR3 is TGTGCCAGCAGTATAAGGGACACCGCAACTAATGAAAAACTGTTTTTT.

The chain recombines TRBV24-1 with TRBJ2-5; 8 positions agree with TRBD2. Per germline, CDR1 KGHDR and CDR2 SFDVKD. The CDR3 runs to 16 residues. Trimming cost V 2 bases and J 1 base; bases outside gene matches: 5. CDR3 nucleotide sequence: TGTGCCACCAGTGATTGGGGTAGCGGGGTCCAAGAGACCCAGTACTTC. This gives the protein CATSDWGSGVQETQYF.

CDR3 region: CASSEREMTEAFF. The DNA of the CDR3 is TGTGCCAGCAGTGAGAGGGAAATGACTGAAGCTTTCTTT. The V and J genes are TRBV2 and TRBJ1-1; unclear D gene. This CDR3 region has 13 residues. In germline, CDR1 is SNHLY, CDR2 FYNNEI. The V end lost 3 bases, the J end lost 5 bases, and 10 bases lay between the germline ends.

The genes are TRBV12-5 and TRBJ2-7; tentatively, D is TRBD2 (6 bases). The CDR3 consists of 11 residues. The germline V gene has CDR1 LGHNT and CDR2 FRNRAP. V was pared by 6 bases and J by 5 bases, with 8 bases between. As DNA, the CDR3 is TGTGCTAGTGGGGGGGGAAACGAGCAGTACTTC. This codes for CASGGGNEQYF. The full variable domain, in which reference TRBV12-5 and TRBJ2-7 provide the parts outside the CDR3, is DARVTQTPRHKVTEMGQEVTMRCQPILGHNTVFWYRQTMMQGLELLAYFRNRAPLDDSGMPKDRFSAEMPDATLATLKIQPSEPRDSAVYFCASGGGNEQYFGPGTRLTVT.

This clone was recorded only once. The rearrangement uses TRBV5-6 and TRBJ1-4; TRBD1 might be the D (6 bases). The germline V and J ends were trimmed by 6 bases and 4 bases, with 19 bases remaining between them. In germline, CDR1 is SGHDT, CDR2 YYEEEE. CDR3 length: 16 residues. DNA for the CDR3: TGTGCCAGCACCCCCGGTTGGGGGCAGGGTAATGAAAAACTGTTTTTT. Amino acid sequence: CASTPGWGQGNEKLFF.

V and J are TRBV19 and TRBJ2-3; possible D gene TRBD1, 5 bases. Between the trimmed V and J ends, which lost 4 bases and 2 bases, there was a span of 7 bases. CDR3 length equals 13 residues. Germline V gene lookup returns CDR1 LNHDA and CDR2 SQIVND (reference sequence). The CDR3 nucleotides read TGTGCCAGTAGTAGCAGGGACACAGATACGCAGTATTTT. Its translation is CASSSRDTDTQYF.

This clone was counted a few times. The V gene is TRBV5-5, the J gene TRBJ1-3, with 8 bases matching TRBD1. The V gene end was trimmed by 1 base and the J gene end by 4 bases; junction bases not matched to a gene: 4. Germline CDR1 SGHKS, CDR2 YYEKEE (reference sequence). The CDR3 covers 15 residues. As DNA, the CDR3 is TGTGCCAGCAGCTTGAACCAGGGGGCGGGAAACACCATATATTTT. This translates into CASSLNQGAGNTIYF.

The chain combines TRBV19 with TRBJ2-5, with D possibly TRBD2 on 5 matching bases. CDR1 is LNHDA, CDR2 SQIVND, per germline (reference sequence). V was pared by 1 base and J by 7 bases, with 13 bases between. This CDR3 has 14 amino acids. The CDR3 DNA reads as TGTGCCAGTAGTATAGGTCGGGATTCAGGGACCCAGTACTTC. Its protein product is CASSIGRDSGTQYF.

The rearrangement uses TRBV5-6 and TRBJ2-6; 8 bases are a match to TRBD1. CDR3 length: 16 residues. Germline trimming cut 4 bases from V and 12 bases from J; bases unmatched to any gene: 15. CDR1 is SGHDT and CDR2 is YYEEEE in the germline V gene. The CDR3 reads CASSVQRISGGSVLTF. The CDR3 DNA reads TGTGCCAGCAGCGTACAGAGAATATCAGGGGGCAGCGTCCTGACTTTC.

The chain uses TRBV15 and TRBJ2-1; D not certain. There are 16 residues in the CDR3. The V gene's germline CDR1 is LNHNV and CDR2 YYDKDF (reference sequence). V lost 0 bases and J 0 bases, leaving 9 bases between the germline ends. The CDR3 sequence is CATSREGSFSYNEQFF. The CDR3 nucleotides are TGTGCCACCAGCAGAGAGGGCTCCTTCTCCTACAATGAGCAGTTCTTC.

The chain is built from TRBV15 and TRBJ2-2; 7 nucleotides line up with TRBD1. This CDR3 has 15 amino acids. J was trimmed by 1 base and V by 4 bases; bases with no gene match: 3. Germline CDR1 is LNHNV and CDR2 is YYDKDF (reference sequence). The CDR3 sequence: CATSTGQQNTGELFF. Here the CDR3 DNA reads TGTGCCACCAGCACGGGACAGCAGAACACCGGGGAGCTGTTTTTT.

This chain links TRBV19 with TRBJ1-2; a possible D gene is TRBD1 (6 bases). Trimming shortened V by 5 bases and J by 4 bases, and 14 bases separated the two germline ends. Germline lookup yields CDR1 LNHDA and CDR2 SQIVND (reference sequence). The CDR3 covers 14 residues. The CDR3 sequence is CASSQGRGPYGYTF. The CDR3 region has the DNA TGTGCCAGTAGTCAGGGCAGGGGTCCCTATGGCTACACCTTC.

The chain links TRBV19 to TRBJ2-4, with D tentatively TRBD1 (5 bases). The CDR3 has 16 residues. Germline V gene data show CDR1 as LNHDA and CDR2 as SQIVND (reference sequence). Trimming removed 5 bases from V and 2 bases from J, with 16 bases in between. The CDR3 DNA sequence: TGTGCCAGTAGTCCGACAGCTATTTCCACCAAAAACATTCAGTACTTC. Encoded protein: CASSPTAISTKNIQYF.

This clone came up once. The V gene is TRBV11-2, the J gene TRBJ1-2, with TRBD1 matching 8 bases. The CDR3 extends over 16 amino acids. Germline CDR1 and CDR2: SGHAT and FQNNGV. Losses at the gene ends were 1 base for V and 4 bases for J; bases not matched to a gene: 8. The CDR3: CASSLGRGLLGYGYTF. DNA for the CDR3: TGTGCCAGCAGCTTAGGCAGGGGGCTTTTGGGCTATGGCTACACCTTC.

The CDR3 bases are TGCGCCAGCAGCTCCTTACAGGGGGCATACGAGCAGTACTTC. It translates to CASSSLQGAYEQYF. The rearrangement joins TRBV5-1 to TRBJ2-7; TRBD1 aligns across 9 bases. V shed 3 bases, J shed 4 bases, and the junction held 5 bases outside the gene matches. Germline-derived CDR1 and CDR2 are SGHRS and YFSETQ. CDR3 size: 14 residues.

J is TRBJ2-1 and V is TRBV5-1, with D perhaps matching TRBD1 (5 bases). Germline V gene data show CDR1 as SGHRS and CDR2 as YFSETQ. V lost 0 bases to trimming and J lost 7 bases, with 11 bases between them. This CDR3 is 14 amino acids long. The CDR3 loop reads CASSLDNRQNEQFF. CDR3 nucleotide sequence: TGCGCCAGCAGCTTGGATAATAGACAGAATGAGCAGTTCTTC.

This rearrangement joins TRBV2 to TRBJ2-7; no firm D call. This CDR3 region has 15 residues. Trimming took off 6 bases at V and 2 bases at J, with 17 bases between the two ends. Germline V lookup: CDR1 SNHLY, CDR2 FYNNEI. Written as DNA, the CDR3 is TGTGCCAGCAGCGATGGGCTATCCCCCCCCTACGAGCAGTACTTC. This encodes CASSDGLSPPYEQYF.

The genes are TRBV4-3 and TRBJ1-6; 8 bases are a match to TRBD1. V dropped 3 bases and J dropped 11; count of bases not matched to a gene: 6. Germline CDR1 is LGHNA and CDR2 is YSLEER. CDR3 length: 14 amino acids. The DNA of the CDR3 is TGCGCCAGCAGCCAGCGGCGGACAGGGACACCCCTCCACTTT. Residues: CASSQRRTGTPLHF.

The gene calls are TRBV19 and TRBJ2-1; D is perhaps TRBD2 (6 bases). Trimming took off 5 bases at V and 7 bases at J, with 18 bases between the two ends. Germline V CDR1 and CDR2: LNHDA, SQIVND (reference sequence). The CDR3 has 15 residues. In nucleotides, the CDR3 is TGTGCCAGTAGTGACCCCGGCGGGGCTGCGAATGAGCAGTTCTTC. It translates to CASSDPGGAANEQFF. Full variable domain (remainder filled in from reference TRBV19 and TRBJ2-1): DGGITQSPKYLFRKEGQNVTLSCEQNLNHDAMYWYRQDPGQGLRLIYYSQIVNDFQKGDIAEGYSVSREKKESFPLTVTSAQKNPTAFYLCASSDPGGAANEQFFGPGTRLTVL.